This T cell receptor beta chain was sequenced in a study of T cell responses to AZD1222 COVID-19 vaccine. Study at large: Both about-4-week and about-12-week second-dose recipients were combined. Notes on the study in general: At baseline, seropositivity was found in only a handful of AZD1222 recipients.

Germline V lookup: CDR1 SGHVS, CDR2 FQNEAQ. Trimming removed 5 bases at V and 5 bases at J, with 15 bases between. This CDR3 has 14 residues. To note about this clone: Its target is unknown.

Only in-frame clones appear in the TCRdb table, and some are missing; sequencing was by immunoSEQ multiplex PCR. This table has 150,000 or so clones, 91% appearing once. V gene TRBV7-8 combines with J gene TRBJ1-2, with D possibly matching TRBD1 (5 bases). The clonotype originates from an adult in good health. This sample comprised peripheral blood, obtained on day 0 of AZD1222 vaccination. The CDR3 nucleotides read TGTGCCAGCAGCCTGACCGGGACTCAATATGGCTACACCTTC. This encodes CASSLTGTQYGYTF.